One T cell receptor (beta chain) is described in this entry. This specimen comes from a study of blood T cell repertoires in COVID-19. Across the whole study: The study drew acute and convalescent COVID-19 samples from the United States, Italy and Spain. In each case, the material was cDNA or gDNA derived from T cells, B-cell-depleted T cells, or PBMCs.

Authors' analysis steps: How many nucleated cells were present was estimated from reference gene primer amplification. Sequencing used immunoSEQ multiplex PCR; TCRdb keeps in-frame clones, though not all of them. D and trimming come from the DNA, and the V and J calls and clone size come from that table. The table lists more than 200,000 clones, about 86% of them singletons. The germline gives CDR1 SQVTM, CDR2 ANQGSEA. The V end lost 7 bases, the J end lost 1 base, and 13 bases lay between the germline ends. This CDR3 spans 13 amino acids. The specimen sequenced was peripheral blood. The receptor's source is a man aged 25 to 40 with active or convalescent COVID-19. The chain has TRBV29-1 and TRBJ1-1, with a weak D call TRBD1 (5 bases). Written as DNA, the CDR3 is TGCAGCGCCGCGGGGGGGGAGAACACTGAAGCTTTCTTT. It translates to CSAAGGENTEAFF.